The T cell receptor (beta chain) under discussion was sequenced for a study of blood T cell repertoires in COVID-19. Turning to the study itself: Samples came from the United States, Italy and Spain, spanning acute and convalescent COVID-19. PBMCs, B-cell-depleted T cells, or T cells were the source of the cDNA or gDNA that made up the material.

Under the authors' procedure: It was from reference gene primer amplification that nucleated cell counts were estimated. Profiling relied on immunoSEQ multiplex PCR, and the TCRdb table lists in-frame clones only, not all of them. That table supplies the V and J calls and clone size; D and trimming were determined from the DNA. The sample carries about 220,000 clones, more than 70% recorded once. The V end lost 2 bases, the J end lost 4 bases, and 12 bases lay between the germline ends. Looked up from germline, CDR1 is MNHEY and CDR2 is SVGEGT. The CDR3 is 15 residues long. Material: peripheral blood. This receptor was identified in a human donor in a cohort sampled during active COVID-19. This sequence joins TRBV6-2 or TRBV6-3 and TRBJ1-5; D possibly corresponds to TRBD1 (6 bases). The CDR3 nucleotides read TGTGCCAGCAGTTACATGCCCCAGGGGAATCAGCCCCAGCATTTT. Protein sequence: CASSYMPQGNQPQHF.